This T cell receptor beta chain was found in a study of cytomegalovirus exposure and HLA in healthy donors. Study-wide results and limits: It was taken for granted in presence/absence analyses that sequencing depth across donors was roughly uniform. Previous analysis showed most TCR beta V segments were productive about 90% or about 30% of the time.

Comment on this clone: The antigen remains undetermined.

PCR used 60 Vbeta primers and 13 Jbeta primers. TCRdb's copy holds only in-frame clones and misses some; the assay was immunoSEQ multiplex PCR. The sample carries approximately 180,000 clones, roughly 12% recorded once. Germline V gene lookup returns CDR1 SGHNT and CDR2 YENEEA. This CDR3 comprises 17 residues. V dropped 5 bases and J dropped 3; count of bases not matched to a gene: 12. The specimen sequenced was PBMCs. The rearrangement links TRBV11-3 to TRBJ1-1, with TRBD1 matching over 10 bases. This TCR was sampled from a man over 45 in good health and CMV-seropositive. The CDR3 sequence is CASSPGQGTEGDTEAFF. The CDR3 coding sequence is TGTGCCAGCAGCCCGGGACAGGGGACGGAGGGGGACACTGAAGCTTTCTTT.